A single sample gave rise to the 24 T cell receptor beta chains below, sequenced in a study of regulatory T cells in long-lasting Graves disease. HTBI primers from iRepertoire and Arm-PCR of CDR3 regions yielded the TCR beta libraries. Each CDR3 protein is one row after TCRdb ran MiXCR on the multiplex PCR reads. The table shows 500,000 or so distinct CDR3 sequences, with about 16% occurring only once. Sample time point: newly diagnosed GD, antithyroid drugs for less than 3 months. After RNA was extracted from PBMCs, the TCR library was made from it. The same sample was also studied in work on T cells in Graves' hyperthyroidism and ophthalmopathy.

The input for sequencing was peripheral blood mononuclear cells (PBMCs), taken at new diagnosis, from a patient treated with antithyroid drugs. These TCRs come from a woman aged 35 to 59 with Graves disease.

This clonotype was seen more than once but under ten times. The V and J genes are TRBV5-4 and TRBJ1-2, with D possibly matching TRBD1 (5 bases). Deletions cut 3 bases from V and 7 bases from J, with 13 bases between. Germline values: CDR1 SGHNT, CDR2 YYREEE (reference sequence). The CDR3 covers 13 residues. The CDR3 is CASSSVKGLGYTF. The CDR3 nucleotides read TGTGCCAGCAGCTCCGTTAAGGGGCTTGGCTACACCTTC.

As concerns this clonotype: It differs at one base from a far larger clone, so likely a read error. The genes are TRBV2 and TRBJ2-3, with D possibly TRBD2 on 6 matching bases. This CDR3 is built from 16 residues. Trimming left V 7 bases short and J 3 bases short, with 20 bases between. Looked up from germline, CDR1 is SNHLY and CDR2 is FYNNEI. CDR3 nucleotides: TGTGCCAGCAACCAAGGTTTAGCGGTGAGGACAGATACGCAGTATTTT. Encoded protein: CASNQGLAVRTDTQYF.

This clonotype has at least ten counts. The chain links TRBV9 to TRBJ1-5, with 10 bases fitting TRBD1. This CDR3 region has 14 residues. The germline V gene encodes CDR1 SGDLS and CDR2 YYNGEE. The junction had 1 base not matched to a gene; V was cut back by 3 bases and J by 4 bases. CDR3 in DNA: TGTGCCAGCAGCGCGGACAGGGGGAATCAGCCCCAGCATTTT. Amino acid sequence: CASSADRGNQPQHF.

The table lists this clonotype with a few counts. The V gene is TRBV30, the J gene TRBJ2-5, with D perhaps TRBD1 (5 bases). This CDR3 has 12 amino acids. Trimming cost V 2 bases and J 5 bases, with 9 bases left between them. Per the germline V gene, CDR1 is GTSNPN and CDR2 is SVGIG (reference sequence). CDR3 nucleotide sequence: TGTGCCTGGAGTCCTTCAGGGGAGACCCAGTACTTC. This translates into CAWSPSGETQYF.

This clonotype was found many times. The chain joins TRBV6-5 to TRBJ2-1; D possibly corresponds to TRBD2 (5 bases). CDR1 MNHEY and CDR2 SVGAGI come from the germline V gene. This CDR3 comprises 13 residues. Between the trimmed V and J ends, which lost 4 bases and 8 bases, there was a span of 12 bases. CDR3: CASSSLVRDEQFF. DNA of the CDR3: TGTGCCAGCAGTTCCTTGGTGCGGGATGAGCAGTTCTTC.

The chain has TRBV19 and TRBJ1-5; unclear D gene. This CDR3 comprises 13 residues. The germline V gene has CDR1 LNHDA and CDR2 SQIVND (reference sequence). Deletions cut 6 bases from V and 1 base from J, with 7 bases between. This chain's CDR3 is CASSQWSNQPQHF. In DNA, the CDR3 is TGTGCCAGTAGCCAGTGGAGCAATCAGCCCCAGCATTTT. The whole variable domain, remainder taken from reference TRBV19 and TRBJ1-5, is DGGITQSPKYLFRKEGQNVTLSCEQNLNHDAMYWYRQDPGQGLRLIYYSQIVNDFQKGDIAEGYSVSREKKESFPLTVTSAQKNPTAFYLCASSQWSNQPQHFGDGTRLSIL.

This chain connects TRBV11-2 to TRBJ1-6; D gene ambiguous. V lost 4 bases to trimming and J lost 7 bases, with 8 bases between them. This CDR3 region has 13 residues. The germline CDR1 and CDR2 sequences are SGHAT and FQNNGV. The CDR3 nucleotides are TGTGCCAGCAGCTGGAGGGAGAATTCACCCCTCCACTTT. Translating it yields CASSWRENSPLHF.

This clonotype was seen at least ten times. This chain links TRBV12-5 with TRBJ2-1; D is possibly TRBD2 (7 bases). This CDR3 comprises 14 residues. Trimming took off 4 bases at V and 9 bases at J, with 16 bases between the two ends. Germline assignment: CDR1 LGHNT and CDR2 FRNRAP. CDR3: CASGSPGGGLEQFF. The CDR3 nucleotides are TGTGCTAGTGGTTCCCCAGGCGGGGGCCTTGAGCAGTTCTTC.

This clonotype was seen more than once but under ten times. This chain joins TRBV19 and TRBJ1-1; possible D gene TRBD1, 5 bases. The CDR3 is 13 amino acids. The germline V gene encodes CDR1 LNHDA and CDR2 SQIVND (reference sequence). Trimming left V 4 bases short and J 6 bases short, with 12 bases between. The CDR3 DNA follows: TGTGCCAGTAGTAGCAACGGGGGATCTGAAGCTTTCTTT. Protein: CASSSNGGSEAFF.

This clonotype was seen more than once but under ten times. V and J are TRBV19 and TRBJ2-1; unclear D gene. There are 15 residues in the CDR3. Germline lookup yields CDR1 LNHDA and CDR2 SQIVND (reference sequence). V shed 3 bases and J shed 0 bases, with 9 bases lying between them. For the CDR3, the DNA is TGTGCCAGTAGTATCTCATATAACTCCTACAATGAGCAGTTCTTC. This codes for CASSISYNSYNEQFF.

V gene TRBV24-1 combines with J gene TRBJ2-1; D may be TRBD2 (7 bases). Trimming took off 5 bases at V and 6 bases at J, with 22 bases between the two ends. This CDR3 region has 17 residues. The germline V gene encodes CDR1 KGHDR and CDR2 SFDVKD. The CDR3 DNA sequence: TGTGCCACCAGTGGGGGGCAGGGGACTACCGCGCGCAATGAGCAGTTCTTC. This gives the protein CATSGGQGTTARNEQFF.

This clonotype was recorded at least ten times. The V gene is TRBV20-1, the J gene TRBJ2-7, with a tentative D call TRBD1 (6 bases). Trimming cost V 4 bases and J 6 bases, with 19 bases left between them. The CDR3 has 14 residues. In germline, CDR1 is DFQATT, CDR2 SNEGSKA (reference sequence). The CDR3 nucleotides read TGCAGTGCTATGCCTGGGGGCGCCGCCGCCGAGCAGTACTTC. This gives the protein CSAMPGGAAAEQYF.

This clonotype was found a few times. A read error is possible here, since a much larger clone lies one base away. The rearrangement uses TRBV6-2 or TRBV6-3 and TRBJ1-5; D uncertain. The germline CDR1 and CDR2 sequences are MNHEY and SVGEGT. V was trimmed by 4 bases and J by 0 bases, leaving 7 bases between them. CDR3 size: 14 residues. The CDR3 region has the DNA TGTGCCAGCAGTTCCCAGTATAGCAATCAGCCCCAGCATTTT. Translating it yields CASSSQYSNQPQHF.

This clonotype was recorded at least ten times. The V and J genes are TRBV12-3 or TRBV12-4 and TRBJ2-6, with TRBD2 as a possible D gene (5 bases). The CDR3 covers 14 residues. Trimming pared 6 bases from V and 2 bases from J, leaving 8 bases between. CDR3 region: CASSLGAGANVLTF. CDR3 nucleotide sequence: TGTGCCAGCAGCCTCGGGGCTGGGGCCAACGTCCTGACTTTC.

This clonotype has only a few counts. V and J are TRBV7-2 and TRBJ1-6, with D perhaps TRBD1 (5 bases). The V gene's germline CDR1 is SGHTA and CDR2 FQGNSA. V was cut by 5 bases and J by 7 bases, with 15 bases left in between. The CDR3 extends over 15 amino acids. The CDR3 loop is CASSGGDGRNSPLHF. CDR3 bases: TGTGCCAGCAGCGGAGGGGACGGCCGGAATTCACCCCTCCACTTT.

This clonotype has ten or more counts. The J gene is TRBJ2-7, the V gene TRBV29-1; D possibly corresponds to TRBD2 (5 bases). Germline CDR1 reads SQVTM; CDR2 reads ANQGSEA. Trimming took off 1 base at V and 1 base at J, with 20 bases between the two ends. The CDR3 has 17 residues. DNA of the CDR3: TGCAGCGTTGAAGGCCGGGGTTACATCGGGGAGTCCTACGAGCAGTACTTC. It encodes CSVEGRGYIGESYEQYF.

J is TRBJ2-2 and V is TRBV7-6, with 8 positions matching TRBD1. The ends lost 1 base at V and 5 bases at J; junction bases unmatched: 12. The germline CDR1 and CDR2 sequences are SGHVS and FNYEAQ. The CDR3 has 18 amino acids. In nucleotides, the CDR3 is TGTGCCAGCAGCTTAGGGACAGGGTACCTAATCCAGACCGGGGAGCTGTTTTTT. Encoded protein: CASSLGTGYLIQTGELFF. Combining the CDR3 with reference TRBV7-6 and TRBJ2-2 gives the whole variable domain GAGVSQSPRYKVTKRGQDVALRCDPISGHVSLYWYRQALGQGPEFLTYFNYEAQQDKSGLPNDRFSAERPEGSISTLTIQRTEQRDSAMYRCASSLGTGYLIQTGELFFGEGSRLTVL.

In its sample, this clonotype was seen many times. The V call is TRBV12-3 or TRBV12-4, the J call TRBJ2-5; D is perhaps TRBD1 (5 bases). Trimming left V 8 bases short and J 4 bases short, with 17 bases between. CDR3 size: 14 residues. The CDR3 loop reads CASGMRTPAETQYF. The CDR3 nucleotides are TGTGCCAGCGGTATGAGGACACCTGCAGAGACCCAGTACTTC.

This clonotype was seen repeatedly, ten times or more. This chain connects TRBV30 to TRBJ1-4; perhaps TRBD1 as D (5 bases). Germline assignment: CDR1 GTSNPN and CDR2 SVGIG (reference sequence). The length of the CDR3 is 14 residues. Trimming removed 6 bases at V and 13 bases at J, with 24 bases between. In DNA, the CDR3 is TGTGCCTGTACCCTCACCGGGGGAAAGATGAGACTGTTTTTT. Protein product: CACTLTGGKMRLFF.

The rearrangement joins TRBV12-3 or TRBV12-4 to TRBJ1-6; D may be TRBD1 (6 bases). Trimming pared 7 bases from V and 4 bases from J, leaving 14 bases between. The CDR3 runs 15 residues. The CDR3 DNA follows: TGTGCCAGCACCGAATGGGGGCCGTATAATTCACCCCTCCACTTT. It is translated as CASTEWGPYNSPLHF.

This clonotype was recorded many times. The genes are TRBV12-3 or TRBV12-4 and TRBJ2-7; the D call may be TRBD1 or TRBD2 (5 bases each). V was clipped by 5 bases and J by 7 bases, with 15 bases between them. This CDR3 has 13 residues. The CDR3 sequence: CASSTGTEHEQYF. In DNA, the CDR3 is TGTGCCAGCAGTACTGGGACGGAGCATGAGCAGTACTTC.

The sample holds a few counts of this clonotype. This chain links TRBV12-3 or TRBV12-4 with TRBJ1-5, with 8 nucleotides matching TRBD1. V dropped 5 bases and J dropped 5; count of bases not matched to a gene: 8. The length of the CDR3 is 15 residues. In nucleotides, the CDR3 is TGTGCCAGCAGTCTGACAGGGGCGCAGGATCAGCCCCAGCATTTT. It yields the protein CASSLTGAQDQPQHF.

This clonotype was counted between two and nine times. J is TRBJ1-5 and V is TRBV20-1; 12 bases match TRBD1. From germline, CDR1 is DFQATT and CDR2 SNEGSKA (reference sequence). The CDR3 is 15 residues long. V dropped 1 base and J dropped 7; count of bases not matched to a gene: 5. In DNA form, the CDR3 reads TGCAGTGCTAGAGTGGGGACAGGGGGCTACCAGCCCCAGCATTTT. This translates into CSARVGTGGYQPQHF.

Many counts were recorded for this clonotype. The CDR3 protein is CSVVVRGQGTEAFF. CDR3 nucleotide sequence: TGCAGCGTTGTGGTCAGGGGGCAGGGGACTGAAGCTTTCTTT. The chain joins TRBV29-1 to TRBJ1-1, with 8 bases identical to TRBD1. Germline V lookup: CDR1 SQVTM, CDR2 ANQGSEA. Trimming removed 4 bases from V and 5 bases from J; junction bases left unmatched: 9. This CDR3 comprises 14 residues.